The T cell receptor beta chain described here comes from a study of T cells after posttransplantation cyclophosphamide. This clone appeared many times. Antigen: not known. One junction end does not reproduce the germline sequence, and a read error may be involved. Measured with immunoSEQ multiplex PCR; TCRdb has only the in-frame clones, and not every one. The record shows some 35,000 clones for this sample, with no singletons present. The CDR3 loop spans 13 amino acids. CDR1 MNHNS and CDR2 SASEGT come from the germline V gene. Whole-study findings and limits: Later blood repertoires were often dominated by clones from the donor CD8+ memory compartment. TRB clonality was highly associated with recipient CMV seropositivity and reactivation.

This TCR derives from a man younger than 45 in good health and a related stem cell transplant donor. The chain couples TRBV6-1 to TRBJ1-6; perhaps TRBD1 as D (5 bases). Sequencing was carried out using PBMCs. CDR3 sequence: CSSRQGGNSPLHF. DNA for the CDR3: TGCTCATCGCGGCAGGGCGGTAATTCACCCCTCCACTTT.